These 5 T cell receptor beta chains were all obtained from the same sample, sequenced in a study of PD-L1 blockade in urothelial cancer. TCRdb's table, derived via immunoSEQ multiplex PCR, lists solely in-frame clones and lacks some. This sample has 45,000 to 50,000 clones; about 91% occur once, and the top ten carry about 4.2%. Material: PBMCs, obtained around atezolizumab (anti-PD-L1) treatment. These receptor sequences come from a man older than 75 with urothelial cancer.

J is TRBJ2-7 and V is TRBV6-5; 9 bases fit TRBD2. Trimming removed 2 bases from V and 0 bases from J; junction bases left unmatched: 2. CDR1 is MNHEY, CDR2 SVGAGI, per germline. The CDR3 length is 15 residues. The DNA of the CDR3 is TGTGCCAGCAGTTACAGACTAGCGGACTCCTACGAGCAGTACTTC. Translating gives CASSYRLADSYEQYF.

This sequence joins TRBV6-1 and TRBJ2-1; weak D call: TRBD2 (5 bases). CDR3 length: 15 residues. Per germline, CDR1 MNHNS and CDR2 SASEGT. V lost 5 bases and J lost 0, with 11 bases in between. The CDR3 reads CASSRSGTSYNEQFF. The CDR3 DNA reads as TGTGCCAGCAGTCGAAGCGGAACCTCCTACAATGAGCAGTTCTTC.

The chain is built from TRBV27 and TRBJ2-1, with 11 bases matching TRBD2. J gave up 3 bases and V 6 bases, and 4 bases lay outside the gene matches. The CDR3 runs to 15 residues. CDR1 and CDR2 (germline): MNHEY, SMNVEV (reference sequence). This CDR3 is CASRLLAGGYNEQFF. CDR3 DNA: TGTGCCAGCAGGCTCCTAGCGGGAGGCTACAATGAGCAGTTCTTC.

The chain joins TRBV7-8 to TRBJ1-2; TRBD1 matches at 7 bases. There are 15 residues in the CDR3. The germline V gene encodes CDR1 SGHVS and CDR2 FQNEAQ. Trimming took 4 bases from V and 4 from J; bases not matched to a gene: 9. DNA of the CDR3: TGTGCCAGCAGCTCTGCCGGGACAGTGGGCTATGGCTACACCTTC. This sequence encodes CASSSAGTVGYGYTF.

The chain uses TRBV6-1 and TRBJ2-1; TRBD2 matches 7 bases. The V gene's germline CDR1 is MNHNS and CDR2 SASEGT. V dropped 2 bases and J dropped 0; count of bases not matched to a gene: 4. The CDR3 extends over 16 amino acids. CDR3 nucleotides: TGTGCCAGCAGTGAACGAGCGGGAAACTCCTACAATGAGCAGTTCTTC. Translation: CASSERAGNSYNEQFF.